The 32 T cell receptor beta chains listed next were all sequenced from one sample in a study of graft-versus-host responses after intestinal transplantation (dated by TCRdb to about 2021). The library was obtained by the immunoSEQ multiplex PCR assay. In TCRdb, the immuneACCESS table is reduced to in-frame sequences with V and J assigned. These tables do not hold every clone; where another copy was compared, an unresolved V gene accounts for under half, and the others remain unexplained. For this sample the table gives approximately 33,000 clones, of which around 85% were detected only once. Of the sample, around 20% falls within the top ten clones. The time point label on this specimen signifies: cells obtained before transplantation from donor or recipient. No antigen has been identified for these receptors. The starting material was unstimulated CD8+ T cells sorted from spleen or lymph node cells, obtained before intestinal transplant. Receptors were obtained from a human donor who received an intestinal transplant.

The rearrangement links TRBV6-5 to TRBJ2-5; 7 nucleotides agree with TRBD1. The J segment lost 1 base and the V segment lost 5 bases, leaving 7 bases of the junction unmatched. The CDR3 sequence is 15 residues long. CDR1 and CDR2 (germline): MNHEY, SVGAGI. The CDR3 DNA follows: TGTGCCAGCAGTCCGACGACAGGGCCCCAAGAGACCCAGTACTTC. Translation: CASSPTTGPQETQYF.

This sequence joins TRBV27 and TRBJ1-2; D is possibly TRBD1 (6 bases). The CDR3 contains 15 residues. Germline CDR1 and CDR2: MNHEY and SMNVEV (reference sequence). V lost 3 bases, J lost 5 bases, and 16 bases lay in between. The CDR3 DNA reads TGTGCCAGCAGTTTCGGGGGGCAAAGGGGGTATGGCTACACCTTC. Amino acids: CASSFGGQRGYGYTF.

V usage is TRBV7-6 and J usage is TRBJ2-2, with 7 positions matching TRBD1. The J segment lost 0 bases and the V segment lost 2 bases, leaving 3 bases of the junction unmatched. The CDR3 runs 16 residues. Germline assignment: CDR1 SGHVS and CDR2 FNYEAQ. DNA for the CDR3: TGTGCCAGCAGCTTATCCGGGACAGCGAACACCGGGGAGCTGTTTTTT. It codes for CASSLSGTANTGELFF.

The count of this clone is one. The chain employs TRBV5-1 and TRBJ2-1; TRBD1 might be the D (5 bases). The CDR3 sequence is 15 residues long. V was trimmed by 6 bases and J by 8 bases, leaving 21 bases between them. In germline, CDR1 is SGHRS, CDR2 YFSETQ. The CDR3 sequence is CASKVRASRTDEQFF. The CDR3 DNA is TGCGCCAGCAAGGTCAGGGCTTCCCGTACGGATGAGCAGTTCTTC.

The rearrangement joins TRBV27 to TRBJ2-1; the D gene is possibly TRBD2 (6 bases). This CDR3 is 15 amino acids long. Germline V lookup: CDR1 MNHEY, CDR2 SMNVEV (reference sequence). Between the trimmed V and J ends, which lost 0 bases and 4 bases, there was a span of 10 bases. The CDR3: CASSLSPSEYNEQFF. The CDR3 coding sequence is TGTGCCAGCAGTTTATCTCCTAGCGAGTACAATGAGCAGTTCTTC.

The gene calls are TRBV19 and TRBJ2-1; TRBD2 is a possible D gene (6 bases). The V gene's germline CDR1 is LNHDA and CDR2 SQIVND (reference sequence). V shed 5 bases and J shed 8 bases, with 10 bases lying between them. The length of the CDR3 is 12 residues. CDR3 DNA: TGTGCCAGTAGTGTAGTAGCGGATGAGCAGTTCTTC. Its translation: CASSVVADEQFF.

The J gene is TRBJ2-7, the V gene TRBV7-9, with 8 bases that match TRBD2. Germline assignment: CDR1 SEHNR and CDR2 FQNEAQ (reference sequence). V lost 5 bases and J lost 2; bases outside the gene matches: 8. This CDR3 is built from 15 residues. The CDR3 DNA follows: TGTGCCAGCAGCCATACTAGCGGTAGCACCTACGAGCAGTACTTC. This sequence encodes CASSHTSGSTYEQYF.

V usage is TRBV5-6 and J usage is TRBJ2-5, with 9 nucleotides matching TRBD2. The J call may be in error: the DNA end matches TRBJ2-7 better. The length of the CDR3 is 15 residues. CDR1 and CDR2 (germline): SGHDT, YYEEEE. The CDR3 loop reads CASSLWRGGLYEQYF. CDR3 sequence (DNA): TGTGCCAGCAGCTTGTGGCGGGGGGGATTGTACGAGCAGTACTTC.

V gene TRBV25-1 combines with J gene TRBJ2-1; TRBD1 matches 9 bases. CDR3 length: 14 amino acids. Trimming cost V 6 bases and J 5 bases; bases outside gene matches: 5. Germline CDR1 MGHDK, CDR2 SYGVNS. This chain's CDR3 is CASSHRDRDNEQFF. The CDR3 DNA reads as TGTGCCAGCAGCCACCGGGACAGGGACAATGAGCAGTTCTTC.

J is TRBJ2-1 and V is TRBV11-2, with 7 bases fitting TRBD1. The germline V gene has CDR1 SGHAT and CDR2 FQNNGV. The CDR3 loop spans 15 amino acids. Germline trimming cut 5 bases from V and 3 bases from J; bases unmatched to any gene: 7. The CDR3 DNA reads as TGTGCCAGCAGCCATCACAGGGGATTCTACAATGAGCAGTTCTTC. It yields the protein CASSHHRGFYNEQFF.

J is TRBJ1-4 and V is TRBV2; 9 nucleotides line up with TRBD1. The germline V gene encodes CDR1 SNHLY and CDR2 FYNNEI. This CDR3 has 16 amino acids. J was trimmed by 8 bases and V by 0 bases; bases with no gene match: 7. DNA of the CDR3: TGTGCCAGCAGTGAAGCCGGGACAGGGCTTGGGGAAAAACTGTTTTTT. This translates into CASSEAGTGLGEKLFF.

The chain joins TRBV28 to TRBJ1-5, with D uncertain. Germline CDR1 reads MDHEN; CDR2 reads SYDVKM. The CDR3 runs to 13 residues. The V end was cut by 6 bases, the J end by 8 bases, with 14 bases between. In nucleotides, the CDR3 is TGTGCCAGCAGCCCTCAAAACCGGGAGCCCCAGCATTTT. Amino acids: CASSPQNREPQHF.

This clone was picked up one time. The chain links TRBV28 to TRBJ2-2, with D possibly being TRBD2 (6 bases). CDR1 is MDHEN, CDR2 SYDVKM, per germline. V was trimmed by 10 bases and J by 5 bases, leaving 20 bases between them. The CDR3 length is 15 residues. This CDR3 is CAIEAWRGGTGELFF. CDR3 nucleotide sequence: TGTGCCATCGAGGCTTGGCGGGGAGGTACCGGGGAGCTGTTTTTT.

The chain combines TRBV5-4 with TRBJ1-2; 8 nucleotides match TRBD1. CDR3 length: 18 residues. Germline CDR1 and CDR2: SGHNT and YYREEE (reference sequence). Trimming removed 0 bases from V and 7 bases from J; junction bases left unmatched: 17. CDR3 region: CASSLDLGQDTFDGGYTF. The CDR3, as DNA: TGTGCCAGCAGCTTGGATCTGGGACAGGACACTTTCGACGGTGGCTACACCTTC.

The J gene is TRBJ2-3, the V gene TRBV6-6; possible D gene TRBD1, 5 bases. This CDR3 region has 14 residues. Germline values: CDR1 MNHNY, CDR2 SVGAGI (reference sequence). Trimming stripped 5 bases from V and 4 bases from J, with 13 bases between. For the CDR3, the DNA is TGTGCCAGCAGTCCGTTCGGACAAGCAGATACGCAGTATTTT. This codes for CASSPFGQADTQYF.

This rearrangement joins TRBV2 to TRBJ2-1; D is undetermined. CDR1 is SNHLY and CDR2 is FYNNEI in the germline V gene. Trimming shortened V by 6 bases and J by 0 bases, and 6 bases separated the two germline ends. This CDR3 spans 13 amino acids. The CDR3 loop is CASSPVSYNEQFF. The CDR3 DNA is TGTGCCAGCAGCCCGGTCTCCTACAATGAGCAGTTCTTC.

J is TRBJ2-2 and V is TRBV28; 9 bases fit TRBD2. The ends lost 3 bases at V and 4 bases at J; junction bases unmatched: 6. Germline CDR1 reads MDHEN; CDR2 reads SYDVKM. CDR3 length equals 16 residues. In nucleotides, the CDR3 is TGTGCCAGCAGTTTGGGGCGGGAGGGACGCACCGGGGAGCTGTTTTTT. This sequence encodes CASSLGREGRTGELFF.

The chain joins TRBV5-1 to TRBJ2-3; TRBD2 agrees at 12 bases. The trim removed 0 bases at V and 6 bases at J, leaving 5 bases unmatched. Germline assignment: CDR1 SGHRS and CDR2 YFSETQ. The CDR3 is made up of 16 amino acids. The CDR3 sequence: CASSLVLAGGPDTQYF. DNA for the CDR3: TGCGCCAGCAGCTTGGTGCTAGCGGGGGGGCCGGATACGCAGTATTTT. Combining the CDR3 with reference TRBV5-1 and TRBJ2-3 gives the whole variable domain KAGVTQTPRYLIKTRGQQVTLSCSPISGHRSVSWYQQTPGQGLQFLFEYFSETQRNKGNFPGRFSGRQFSNSRSEMNVSTLELGDSALYLCASSLVLAGGPDTQYFGPGTRLTVL.

The chain links TRBV11-2 to TRBJ2-7; D possibly corresponds to TRBD2 (6 bases). The CDR3 is made up of 17 amino acids. Germline lookup yields CDR1 SGHAT and CDR2 FQNNGV. Trimming shortened V by 1 base and J by 0 bases, and 16 bases separated the two germline ends. DNA for the CDR3: TGTGCCAGCAGCTTAGGGGTGGGGGGACTGAGCTCCTACGAGCAGTACTTC. It codes for CASSLGVGGLSSYEQYF.

CDR3 nucleotides: TGTGCCAGCAGTCCCCGGGGGGTACAGGGGGCGTATGGCTACACCTTC. Encoded protein: CASSPRGVQGAYGYTF. The chain recombines TRBV27 with TRBJ1-2; 9 bases are a match to TRBD1. In germline, CDR1 is MNHEY, CDR2 SMNVEV (reference sequence). The CDR3 spans 16 residues. Germline trimming cut 5 bases from V and 5 bases from J; bases unmatched to any gene: 12.

This clone was recorded only once. The chain combines TRBV14 with TRBJ2-3; 10 positions agree with TRBD2. The CDR3 has 17 residues. The ends lost 0 bases at V and 1 base at J; junction bases unmatched: 4. Germline loops: CDR1 SGHDN, CDR2 FVKESK. CDR3 nucleotide sequence: TGTGCCAGCAGCCAAGACGGTGGACTAGCGGGCACAGATACGCAGTATTTT. Its protein is CASSQDGGLAGTDTQYF.

In this sample, this clone is medium-sized. The same CDR3 can be traced to other DNA sequences in this sample. The V and J genes are TRBV7-9 and TRBJ1-2; D is perhaps TRBD1 (5 bases). Trimming took 4 bases from V and 5 from J, leaving 17 bases between them. The germline V gene has CDR1 SEHNR and CDR2 FQNEAQ (reference sequence). The CDR3 is 15 amino acids. The CDR3 spells CASSSDLGRAYGYTF. The CDR3 nucleotides read TGTGCCAGCAGCTCAGATTTGGGCAGGGCTTATGGCTACACCTTC.

The chain recombines TRBV4-1 with TRBJ2-7; 12 positions agree with TRBD2. Germline CDR1 MGHRA, CDR2 YSYEKL. V lost 0 bases to trimming and J lost 0 bases; unmatched junction nucleotides: 6. The CDR3 loop spans 18 amino acids. The CDR3 loop is CASSQDTASGGVSYEQYF. The CDR3 bases are TGCGCCAGCAGCCAAGATACGGCTAGCGGGGGGGTCTCCTACGAGCAGTACTTC.

The chain recombines TRBV28 with TRBJ1-2; D remains ambiguous. Trimming pared 6 bases from V and 0 bases from J, leaving 2 bases between. There are 11 residues in the CDR3. The germline CDR1 and CDR2 sequences are MDHEN and SYDVKM. The CDR3 DNA reads as TGTGCCAGCAGCTCTAACTATGGCTACACCTTC. Translated, it gives CASSSNYGYTF.

The CDR3 coding sequence is TGTGCCAGGACTCGGACAGGGCTAAACTATGGCTACACCTTC. Translating it yields CARTRTGLNYGYTF. The chain joins TRBV2 to TRBJ1-2, with 8 bases fitting TRBD1. The trim removed 9 bases at V and 2 bases at J, leaving 8 bases unmatched. The CDR3 totals 14 residues. From germline, CDR1 is SNHLY and CDR2 FYNNEI.

This clone was observed a single time. V and J are TRBV27 and TRBJ2-7; TRBD2 agrees at 8 bases. V lost 3 bases to trimming and J lost 3 bases; unmatched junction nucleotides: 13. Germline CDR1 and CDR2: MNHEY and SMNVEV (reference sequence). This CDR3 spans 17 amino acids. The DNA of the CDR3 is TGTGCCAGCAGTTTCGTTCGCGCCAGCGGGAGAAACTACGAGCAGTACTTC. Encoded protein: CASSFVRASGRNYEQYF.

V and J are TRBV15 and TRBJ2-7; no firm D call. The CDR3 runs to 15 residues. V was clipped by 0 bases and J by 2 bases, with 11 bases between them. Per the germline V gene, CDR1 is LNHNV and CDR2 is YYDKDF (reference sequence). CDR3 residues: CATSRDRLEPYEQYF. DNA for the CDR3: TGTGCCACCAGCAGAGATCGGCTAGAACCCTACGAGCAGTACTTC.

The chain carries TRBV29-1 and TRBJ2-7, with 9 positions matching TRBD1. The germline CDR1 and CDR2 sequences are SQVTM and ANQGSEA. J lost 6 bases, V lost 7 bases, and 10 bases had no gene match. CDR3 length equals 13 residues. CDR3 nucleotide sequence: TGCAGCGCTCGAAGGACAGGGGATGGCGAGCAGTACTTC. Protein sequence: CSARRTGDGEQYF.

The CDR3 here is CASSRLLRGEETQYF. For the CDR3, the DNA is TGTGCCAGCAGCAGACTATTGCGGGGGGAAGAGACCCAGTACTTC. This rearrangement joins TRBV7-9 to TRBJ2-5; 8 bases align to TRBD2. The V gene end was trimmed by 5 bases and the J gene end by 3 bases; junction bases not matched to a gene: 8. The germline V gene has CDR1 SEHNR and CDR2 FQNEAQ (reference sequence). There are 15 residues in the CDR3. Full variable domain (outside the CDR3, taken from reference TRBV7-9 and TRBJ2-5): DTGVSQNPRHKITKRGQNVTFRCDPISEHNRLYWYRQTLGQGPEFLTYFQNEAQLEKSRLLSDRFSAERPKGSFSTLEIQRTEQGDSAMYLCASSRLLRGEETQYFGPGTRLLVL.

The table lists this clone with a few counts. The genes are TRBV7-3 and TRBJ2-3; D perhaps matches TRBD2 (6 bases). Germline V gene sequence: CDR1 SGHTA, CDR2 FQGTGA. This CDR3 comprises 14 residues. Trimming stripped 3 bases from V and 3 bases from J, with 10 bases between. DNA for the CDR3: TGTGCCAGCAGCTTTGTAGGAGGGACAGATACGCAGTATTTT. Its protein product is CASSFVGGTDTQYF.

This clone has only one observation. This chain links TRBV29-1 with TRBJ2-7; D might be TRBD2 (6 bases). Germline values: CDR1 SQVTM, CDR2 ANQGSEA. V gave up 3 bases and J gave up 6 bases, with 15 bases separating them. The CDR3 loop spans 13 amino acids. In DNA, the CDR3 is TGCAGCGTTGAGGCGGGACTCCAAGGCGAGCAGTACTTC. Translated: CSVEAGLQGEQYF.

V usage is TRBV2 and J usage is TRBJ2-1; maybe TRBD2 (5 bases). The CDR3 covers 17 residues. The V end was cut by 2 bases, the J end by 0 bases, with 14 bases between. CDR1 SNHLY and CDR2 FYNNEI come from the germline V gene. CDR3 residues: CASSETALESSYNEQFF. The CDR3 DNA reads as TGTGCCAGCAGTGAAACGGCACTAGAGAGCTCCTACAATGAGCAGTTCTTC.